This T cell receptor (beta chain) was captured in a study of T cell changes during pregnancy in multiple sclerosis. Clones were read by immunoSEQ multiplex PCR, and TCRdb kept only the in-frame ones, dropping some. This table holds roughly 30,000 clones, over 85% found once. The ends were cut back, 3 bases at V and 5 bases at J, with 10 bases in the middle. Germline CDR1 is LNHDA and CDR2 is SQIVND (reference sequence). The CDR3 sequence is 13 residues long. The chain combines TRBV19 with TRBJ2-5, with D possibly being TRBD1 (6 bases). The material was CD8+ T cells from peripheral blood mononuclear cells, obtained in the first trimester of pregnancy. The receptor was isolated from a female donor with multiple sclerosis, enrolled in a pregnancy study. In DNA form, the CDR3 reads TGTGCCAGTAGTATTGGGGGCTTGGAGACCCAGTACTTC. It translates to CASSIGGLETQYF. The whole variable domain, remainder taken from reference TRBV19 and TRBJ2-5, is DGGITQSPKYLFRKEGQNVTLSCEQNLNHDAMYWYRQDPGQGLRLIYYSQIVNDFQKGDIAEGYSVSREKKESFPLTVTSAQKNPTAFYLCASSIGGLETQYFGPGTRLLVL.